Listed here are 27 T cell receptor beta chains from one sample, sequenced in a study of immune evolution from preneoplasia to lung adenocarcinoma. Sequencing was performed with immunoSEQ multiplex PCR; in TCRdb, only in-frame clones are kept and a portion is missing. The sample shows some 9,800 clones, approximately 90% of them seen only once. Sequencing input: FFPE invasive lung adenocarcinoma tissue. The source is a person aged 65 to 85 with invasive lung adenocarcinoma. Some clones in this sample may be carry-over from other donors' samples.

V and J are TRBV29-1 and TRBJ1-1; D gene ambiguous. V lost 6 bases and J lost 4, with 9 bases in between. The CDR3 is 11 residues long. Germline V lookup: CDR1 SQVTM, CDR2 ANQGSEA. The CDR3 sequence: CSVLVGTEAFF. CDR3 DNA sequence: TGCAGCGTATTGGTCGGCACTGAAGCTTTCTTT.

The chain links TRBV18 to TRBJ2-7, with D maybe TRBD1 (5 bases). The V gene's germline CDR1 is KGHSH and CDR2 LQKENI. Trimming took off 3 bases at V and 2 bases at J, with 14 bases between the two ends. The CDR3 is 15 residues long. This CDR3 reads CASSPSDTATYEQYF. The DNA of the CDR3 is TGTGCCAGCTCACCGTCGGACACGGCGACCTACGAGCAGTACTTC.

CDR3 sequence: CAWRVTGANQPQHF. Written as DNA, the CDR3 is TGTGCCTGGAGAGTAACCGGAGCTAATCAGCCCCAGCATTTT. The chain uses TRBV30 and TRBJ1-5; the D is unclear. Germline assignment: CDR1 GTSNPN and CDR2 SVGIG (reference sequence). The CDR3 consists of 14 residues. Trimming shortened V by 3 bases and J by 4 bases, and 13 bases separated the two germline ends.

The V and J genes are TRBV7-2 and TRBJ1-5, with unresolved D. Germline CDR1 and CDR2: SGHTA and FQGNSA. The CDR3 contains 13 residues. V was pared by 5 bases and J by 7 bases, with 12 bases between. CDR3 bases: TGTGCCAGCAGCCCCTGGGGTTGGCAGCCCCAGCATTTT. It is translated as CASSPWGWQPQHF.

The chain combines TRBV29-1 with TRBJ2-1, with 8 bases identical to TRBD2. V was clipped by 4 bases and J by 6 bases; unmatched bases: 26. The germline V gene has CDR1 SQVTM and CDR2 ANQGSEA. This CDR3 has 20 residues. The CDR3 sequence is CSVGYGPGLGVESVFNEQFF. In DNA, the CDR3 is TGCAGCGTTGGTTATGGGCCGGGACTAGGCGTTGAGAGTGTGTTCAATGAGCAGTTCTTC.

This clone was seen only once. V usage is TRBV6-1 and J usage is TRBJ2-2; D not resolved. V lost 1 base and J 4 bases, leaving 10 bases between the germline ends. Germline CDR1 and CDR2: MNHNS and SASEGT. The CDR3 loop spans 15 amino acids. The CDR3 DNA reads TGTGCCAGCAGTGAAGGACTCTACATCACCGGGGAGCTGTTTTTT. This translates into CASSEGLYITGELFF.

V is TRBV5-1 and J is TRBJ2-7; D is possibly TRBD1 or TRBD2 (5 bases each). Trimming left V 7 bases short and J 4 bases short, with 21 bases between. The CDR3 contains 15 residues. Germline loops: CDR1 SGHRS, CDR2 YFSETQ. The CDR3 sequence: CASAPGGGRSYEQYF. CDR3 sequence (DNA): TGCGCCAGCGCCCCTGGGGGTGGACGATCTTACGAGCAGTACTTC.

This chain uses TRBV28 with TRBJ2-7; 11 bases fit TRBD2. Germline V gives CDR1 MDHEN, CDR2 SYDVKM. The CDR3 sequence is 14 residues long. With 3 bases clipped from V and 7 bases from J, the junction kept 5 bases outside the gene matches. The CDR3 sequence is CASSLTSGKAEQYF. The CDR3 bases are TGTGCCAGCAGTTTGACTAGCGGGAAAGCTGAGCAGTACTTC.

The V call is TRBV20-1, the J call TRBJ2-7, with D uncertain. The germline gives CDR1 DFQATT, CDR2 SNEGSKA (reference sequence). CDR3 length equals 10 residues. V lost 3 bases and J lost 5, with 5 bases in between. The CDR3 nucleotides are TGCAGTGCTAGCGACCACGAGCAGTACTTC. Protein sequence: CSASDHEQYF.

The chain links TRBV10-3 to TRBJ2-1; 7 positions match TRBD1. The CDR3 length is 14 residues. Germline V lookup: CDR1 ENHRY, CDR2 SYGVKD. V gave up 5 bases and J gave up 3 bases; unmatched junction bases: 4. CDR3 sequence reads: CAISRQGNYNEQFF. CDR3 sequence (DNA): TGTGCCATCAGTAGACAGGGTAACTACAATGAGCAGTTCTTC.

This chain links TRBV7-8 with TRBJ2-3, with unresolved D. CDR1 and CDR2 (germline): SGHVS, FQNEAQ. The CDR3 runs 12 residues. Trimming stripped 0 bases from V and 4 bases from J, with 2 bases between. The CDR3 nucleotides are TGTGCCAGCAGCTTAGCGCCAGATACGCAGTATTTT. Translation gives CASSLAPDTQYF.

The V gene is TRBV6-1, the J gene TRBJ1-5; D is unresolved. The V end lost 3 bases, the J end lost 6 bases, and 9 bases lay between the germline ends. CDR1 is MNHNS and CDR2 is SASEGT in the germline V gene. The CDR3 is 13 residues long. The CDR3 nucleotides read TGTGCCAGCAGTGAGACCCTGATTCAGCCCCAGCATTTT. The encoded protein is CASSETLIQPQHF.

The chain has TRBV7-2 and TRBJ2-5; no clear D. This CDR3 has 16 residues. CDR1 is SGHTA, CDR2 FQGNSA, per germline. The V and J ends lost 1 base and 7 bases respectively, with 19 bases between them. Written as DNA, the CDR3 is TGTGCCAGCAGCTTAGGAGCAAGGACCCCCTGGGGGACCCAGTACTTC. Protein: CASSLGARTPWGTQYF.

This clone has a handful of counts. This sequence joins TRBV4-2 and TRBJ1-1; D might be TRBD1 (6 bases). Germline lookup yields CDR1 LGHNA and CDR2 YNFKEQ. The CDR3 is 15 residues long. Between the trimmed V and J ends, which lost 0 bases and 6 bases, there was a span of 14 bases. CDR3 region: CASSQERGRISEAFF. CDR3 DNA: TGTGCCAGCAGCCAAGAGAGGGGGAGGATATCTGAAGCTTTCTTT.

The chain links TRBV19 to TRBJ2-7; either TRBD1 or TRBD2 may fit D (5 bases each). Germline CDR1 and CDR2: LNHDA and SQIVND (reference sequence). The CDR3 runs to 16 residues. V lost 5 bases and J lost 7, with 24 bases in between. The CDR3 protein is CASSPDGAPRLGEQYF. CDR3 coding DNA: TGTGCCAGTAGTCCGGACGGGGCCCCTCGCCTAGGGGAGCAGTACTTC.

The CDR3 DNA reads TGTGCCAGCAGTTTCAGCTCTGGGGCCAACGTCCTGACTTTC. It translates to CASSFSSGANVLTF. V usage is TRBV28 and J usage is TRBJ2-6; D is unclear. Germline CDR1 is MDHEN and CDR2 is SYDVKM. The CDR3 runs to 14 residues. V shed 3 bases and J shed 0 bases, with 3 bases lying between them.

This clone was recorded only once. The chain uses TRBV18 and TRBJ1-5, with 7 bases matching TRBD1. Germline V gene data show CDR1 as KGHSH and CDR2 as LQKENI. V was clipped by 6 bases and J by 2 bases; unmatched bases: 13. This CDR3 region has 17 residues. CDR3 coding DNA: TGTGCCAGCTCGTCTTCCATCACTGGACAGGGCAATCAGCCCCAGCATTTT. Translating it yields CASSSSITGQGNQPQHF.

This clone appeared once. V and J are TRBV29-1 and TRBJ1-1; tentatively, D is TRBD1 (5 bases). Trimming took 4 bases from V and 5 from J, leaving 11 bases between them. CDR3 length: 12 residues. Germline V gene lookup returns CDR1 SQVTM and CDR2 ANQGSEA. CDR3 in DNA: TGCAGCGTTGGTGAGGGGAAGACTGAAGCTTTCTTT. Its translation is CSVGEGKTEAFF.

This clone was observed a handful of times. V and J are TRBV5-1 and TRBJ2-5; the match to TRBD1 covers 8 bases. The CDR3 is 14 amino acids. Germline V gene sequence: CDR1 SGHRS, CDR2 YFSETQ. The J segment lost 5 bases and the V segment lost 1 base, leaving 4 bases of the junction unmatched. The CDR3 here is CASSLSGGGETQYF. For the CDR3, the DNA is TGCGCCAGCAGCTTGTCAGGGGGCGGCGAGACCCAGTACTTC.

This chain joins TRBV9 and TRBJ2-1; D not certain. CDR3 length: 16 residues. Germline lookup yields CDR1 SGDLS and CDR2 YYNGEE. V was pared by 4 bases and J by 10 bases, with 24 bases between. The CDR3 DNA reads as TGTGCCAGCAGCTCCGGACCTCATGTCCCCCTGCCCGAGCAGTTCTTC. Its protein product is CASSSGPHVPLPEQFF.

The V and J genes are TRBV5-6 and TRBJ1-4, with a possible D match to TRBD1 (6 bases). The germline V and J ends were trimmed by 1 base and 4 bases, with 14 bases remaining between them. There are 16 residues in the CDR3. The germline gives CDR1 SGHDT, CDR2 YYEEEE. CDR3 residues: CASSLTGKTYNEKLFF. DNA for the CDR3: TGTGCCAGCAGCTTGACAGGGAAAACCTATAATGAAAAACTGTTTTTT.

The chain employs TRBV6-1 and TRBJ2-7; D unclear. Trimming pared 4 bases from V and 2 bases from J, leaving 9 bases between. The CDR3 contains 13 residues. Germline-derived CDR1 and CDR2 are MNHNS and SASEGT. CDR3 amino acids: CASSVSYTYEQYF. The CDR3 coding sequence is TGTGCCAGCAGTGTCAGCTATACCTACGAGCAGTACTTC.

This rearrangement joins TRBV7-2 to TRBJ2-1; 7 bases agree with TRBD2. This CDR3 spans 14 amino acids. Germline V gene lookup returns CDR1 SGHTA and CDR2 FQGNSA. V was clipped by 2 bases and J by 9 bases; unmatched bases: 7. This chain's CDR3 is CASSLRAGDPEQFF. Here the CDR3 DNA reads TGTGCCAGCAGCTTACGGGCGGGGGATCCTGAGCAGTTCTTC.

The chain couples TRBV4-1 to TRBJ2-5; 7 nucleotides align to TRBD2. This CDR3 region has 16 residues. From germline, CDR1 is MGHRA and CDR2 YSYEKL. After removal of 1 base from V and 4 bases from J, the junction contained 9 bases not matched to a gene. CDR3 sequence (DNA): TGCGCCAGCAGCCAAGGACCAGCGGGGAGGACAGAGACCCAGTACTTC. It translates to CASSQGPAGRTETQYF.

The V gene is TRBV28, the J gene TRBJ2-2, with 7 bases that match TRBD2. Germline V CDR1 and CDR2: MDHEN, SYDVKM. The junction had 13 bases not matched to a gene; V was cut back by 6 bases and J by 6 bases. This CDR3 has 16 amino acids. The CDR3 reads CASSPTGTGGAGELFF. Here the CDR3 DNA reads TGTGCCAGCAGCCCCACCGGGACGGGAGGTGCCGGGGAGCTGTTTTTT.

CDR3 sequence reads: CASSQDRGGRRTEAFF. CDR3 coding DNA: TGCGCCAGCAGCCAAGATCGAGGGGGAAGGCGGACTGAAGCTTTCTTT. This chain links TRBV4-1 with TRBJ1-1, with D possibly TRBD1 on 6 matching bases. The CDR3 has 16 amino acids. The V end was cut by 0 bases, the J end by 5 bases, with 16 bases between. Germline V gene data show CDR1 as MGHRA and CDR2 as YSYEKL.

The chain links TRBV30 to TRBJ1-2, with D perhaps TRBD1 (6 bases). The ends were cut back, 5 bases at V and 2 bases at J, with 15 bases in the middle. Germline lookup yields CDR1 GTSNPN and CDR2 SVGIG (reference sequence). This CDR3 comprises 14 residues. The CDR3 nucleotides read TGTGCCTGGGCAACAGGGCTCCCAAACTATGGCTACACCTTC. As protein: CAWATGLPNYGYTF.